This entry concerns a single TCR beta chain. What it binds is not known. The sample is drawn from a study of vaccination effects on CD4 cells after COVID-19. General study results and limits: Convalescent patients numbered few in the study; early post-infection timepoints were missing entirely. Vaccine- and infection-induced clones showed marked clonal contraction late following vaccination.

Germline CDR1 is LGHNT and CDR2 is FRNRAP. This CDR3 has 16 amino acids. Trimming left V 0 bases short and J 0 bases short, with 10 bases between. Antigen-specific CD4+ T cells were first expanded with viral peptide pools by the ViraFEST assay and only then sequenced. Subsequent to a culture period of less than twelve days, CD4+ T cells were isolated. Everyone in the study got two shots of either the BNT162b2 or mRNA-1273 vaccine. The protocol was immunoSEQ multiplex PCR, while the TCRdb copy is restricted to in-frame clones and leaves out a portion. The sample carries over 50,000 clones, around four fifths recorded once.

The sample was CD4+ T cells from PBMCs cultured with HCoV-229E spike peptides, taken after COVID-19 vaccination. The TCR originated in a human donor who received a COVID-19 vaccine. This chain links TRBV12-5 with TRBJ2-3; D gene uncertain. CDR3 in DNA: TGTGCTAGTGGTTTGGTACTCGGGCAGAGCACAGATACGCAGTATTTT. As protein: CASGLVLGQSTDTQYF.